Reported below is one T cell receptor (beta chain). The antigen is not known. TCRdb's table, derived via immunoSEQ multiplex PCR, lists solely in-frame clones and lacks some. Of 100,000 or so clones in the sample, around nine tenths were seen once. This record belongs to a study of T cell responses to AZD1222 COVID-19 vaccine. Study results and limitations: The span of vaccine-associated CD4 TCRs extended across spike, with dominance at 160-218 and 743-854.

Germline CDR1 reads SGHVS; CDR2 reads FNYEAQ. J gave up 10 bases and V 1 base, and 4 bases lay outside the gene matches. The CDR3 length is 13 residues. The genes are TRBV7-6 and TRBJ2-1, with TRBD2 identical over 7 bases. This TCR was recovered from an adult in good health. The source was peripheral blood, collected on day 0 of AZD1222 vaccination. CDR3: CASSLGTSNEQFF. The CDR3 nucleotides are TGTGCCAGCAGCTTAGGGACTAGTAACGAGCAGTTCTTC.